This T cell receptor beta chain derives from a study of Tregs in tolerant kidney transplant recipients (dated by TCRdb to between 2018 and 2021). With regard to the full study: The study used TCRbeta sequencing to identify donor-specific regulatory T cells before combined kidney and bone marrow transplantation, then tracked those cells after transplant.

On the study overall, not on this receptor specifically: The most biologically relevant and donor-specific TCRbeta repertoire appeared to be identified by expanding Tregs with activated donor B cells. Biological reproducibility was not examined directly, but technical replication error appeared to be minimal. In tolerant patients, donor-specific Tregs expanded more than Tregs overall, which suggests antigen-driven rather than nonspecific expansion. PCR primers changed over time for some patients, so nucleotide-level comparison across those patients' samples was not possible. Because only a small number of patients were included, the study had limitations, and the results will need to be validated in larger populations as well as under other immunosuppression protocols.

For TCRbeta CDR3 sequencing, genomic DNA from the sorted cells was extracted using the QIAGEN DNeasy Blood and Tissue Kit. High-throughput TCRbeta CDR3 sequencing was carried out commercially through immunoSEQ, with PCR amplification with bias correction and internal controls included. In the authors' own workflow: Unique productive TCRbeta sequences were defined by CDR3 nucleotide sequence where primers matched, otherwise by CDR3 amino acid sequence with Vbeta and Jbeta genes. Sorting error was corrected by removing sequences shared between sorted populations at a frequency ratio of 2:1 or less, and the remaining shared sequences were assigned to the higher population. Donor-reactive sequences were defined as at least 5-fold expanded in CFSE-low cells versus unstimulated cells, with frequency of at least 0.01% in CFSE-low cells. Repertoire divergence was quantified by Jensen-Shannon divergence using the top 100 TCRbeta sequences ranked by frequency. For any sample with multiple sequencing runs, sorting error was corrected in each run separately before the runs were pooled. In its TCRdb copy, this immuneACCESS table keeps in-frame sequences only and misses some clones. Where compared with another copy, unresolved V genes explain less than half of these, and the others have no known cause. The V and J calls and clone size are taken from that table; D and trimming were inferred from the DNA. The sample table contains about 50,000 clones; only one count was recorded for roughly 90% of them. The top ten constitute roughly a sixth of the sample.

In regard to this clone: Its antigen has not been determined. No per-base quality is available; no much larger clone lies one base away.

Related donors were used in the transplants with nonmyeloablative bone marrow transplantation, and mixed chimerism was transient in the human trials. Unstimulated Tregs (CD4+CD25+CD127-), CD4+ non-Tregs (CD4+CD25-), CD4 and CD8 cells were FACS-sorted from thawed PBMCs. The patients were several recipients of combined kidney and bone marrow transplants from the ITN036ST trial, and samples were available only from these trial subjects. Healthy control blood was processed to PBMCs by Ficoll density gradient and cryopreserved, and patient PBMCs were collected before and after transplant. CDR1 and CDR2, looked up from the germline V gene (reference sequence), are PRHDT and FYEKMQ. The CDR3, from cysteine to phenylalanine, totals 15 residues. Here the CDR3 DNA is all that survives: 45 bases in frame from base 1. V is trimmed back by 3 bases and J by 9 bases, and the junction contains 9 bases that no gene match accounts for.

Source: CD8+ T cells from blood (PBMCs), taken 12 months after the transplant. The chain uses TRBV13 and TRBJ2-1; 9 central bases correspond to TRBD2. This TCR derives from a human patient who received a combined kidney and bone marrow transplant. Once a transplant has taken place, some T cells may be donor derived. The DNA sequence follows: TGTGCCAGCAGCTTGGGGGGCGGGAGGGGTATTGAGCAGTTCTTC. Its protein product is CASSLGGGRGIEQFF.